The T cell receptor beta chain under discussion was sequenced for a study of blood T cell repertoires in COVID-19. About the study: From T cells, B-cell-depleted T cells, or PBMCs came the material, which was cDNA or gDNA.

Clones were sequenced by immunoSEQ multiplex PCR, and TCRdb holds only the in-frame ones, with some missing. The sample gives some 83,000 clones, approximately 90% of which show up once; nearly 5% is in the top ten. CDR3 length equals 15 residues. Germline CDR1 is LGHNA and CDR2 is YNFKEQ. The V gene lost 4 bases and the J gene lost 1 base, with 13 bases spanning the gap. This chain uses TRBV4-2 with TRBJ1-2; weak D call: TRBD1 (6 bases). Sequencing was carried out using peripheral blood. The TCR sequence derives from an elderly woman with active or convalescent COVID-19. CDR3 sequence: CASSPTADSNYGYTF. The CDR3 DNA follows: TGTGCCAGCAGCCCAACGGCGGACAGTAACTATGGCTACACCTTC.